Each of the 5 T cell receptor beta chains below was sequenced from the same sample in a study of immune evolution from preneoplasia to lung adenocarcinoma. TCRdb's table, derived via immunoSEQ multiplex PCR, lists solely in-frame clones and lacks some. The sample carries 7,000 to 10,000 clones, 81% recorded once. The sequencing sample was made of FFPE invasive lung adenocarcinoma tissue. These receptors all come from a person between 50 and 60 years old with lung adenocarcinoma.

This clone has more than one count but fewer than ten. V usage is TRBV9 and J usage is TRBJ2-2; D unclear. Germline V gene lookup returns CDR1 SGDLS and CDR2 YYNGEE. The V end was cut by 0 bases, the J end by 4 bases, with 4 bases between. The CDR3 covers 13 residues. The CDR3 region has the DNA TGTGCCAGCAGCGTAGGAACCACCGGGGAGCTGTTTTTT. This translates into CASSVGTTGELFF.

This clone was counted between two and nine times. This rearrangement joins TRBV6-5 to TRBJ2-3; TRBD1 might be the D (5 bases). Trimming removed 7 bases at V and 2 bases at J, with 16 bases between. From germline, CDR1 is MNHEY and CDR2 SVGAGI. The CDR3 has 15 amino acids. For the CDR3, the DNA is TGTGCCAGCAAACCTCAGGGATCAGCCACAGATACGCAGTATTTT. This translates into CASKPQGSATDTQYF.

The genes are TRBV25-1 and TRBJ1-1; TRBD1 matches at 8 bases. This CDR3 has 12 amino acids. Germline assignment: CDR1 MGHDK and CDR2 SYGVNS. The V gene end was trimmed by 3 bases and the J gene end by 10 bases; junction bases not matched to a gene: 4. CDR3: CASSDQDRGAFF. Here the CDR3 DNA reads TGTGCCAGCAGTGACCAAGACAGGGGAGCTTTCTTT.

This clone was recorded a few times. V usage is TRBV7-6 and J usage is TRBJ1-1; D is ambiguous. V lost 3 bases and J lost 7, with 6 bases in between. This CDR3 contains 11 residues. The V gene's germline CDR1 is SGHVS and CDR2 FNYEAQ. In DNA form, the CDR3 reads TGTGCCAGCAGCTTTAGGGATGAAGCTTTCTTT. This translates into CASSFRDEAFF.

The rearrangement links TRBV30 to TRBJ2-3; D assignment may be TRBD1 or TRBD2 (6 bases each). The germline V and J ends were trimmed by 0 bases and 0 bases, with 10 bases remaining between them. The V gene's germline CDR1 is GTSNPN and CDR2 SVGIG (reference sequence). The CDR3 consists of 15 residues. CDR3 DNA: TGTGCCTGGAGTGTACTGGGGGGCAGCACAGATACGCAGTATTTT. Its translation: CAWSVLGGSTDTQYF.